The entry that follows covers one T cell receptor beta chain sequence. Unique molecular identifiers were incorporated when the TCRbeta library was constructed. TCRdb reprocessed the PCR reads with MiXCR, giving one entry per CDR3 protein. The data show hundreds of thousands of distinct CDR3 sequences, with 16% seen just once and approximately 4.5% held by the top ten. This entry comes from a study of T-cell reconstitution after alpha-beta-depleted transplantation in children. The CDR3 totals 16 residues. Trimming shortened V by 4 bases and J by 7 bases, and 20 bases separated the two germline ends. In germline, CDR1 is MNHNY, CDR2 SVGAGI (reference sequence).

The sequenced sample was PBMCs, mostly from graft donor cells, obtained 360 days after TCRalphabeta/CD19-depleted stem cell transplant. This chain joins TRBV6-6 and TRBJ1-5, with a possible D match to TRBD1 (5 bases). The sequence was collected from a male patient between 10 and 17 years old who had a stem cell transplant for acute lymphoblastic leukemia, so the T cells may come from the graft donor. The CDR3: CASSSPDRTKGQPQHF. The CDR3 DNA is TGTGCCAGCAGTTCCCCCGACAGAACCAAAGGCCAGCCCCAGCATTTT.